These T cell receptor beta chains were read from a single sample in a study of cytomegalovirus exposure and HLA in healthy donors. Here immunoSEQ multiplex PCR was the method, and the copy in TCRdb shows in-frame clones only, minus some. The sample consists of over 150,000 clones, roughly two thirds of them appearing once. What was sequenced was PBMCs. All receptors come from a woman in her 30s in good health and CMV-seronegative. The CDR3 runs from the conserved cysteine through the conserved F or W. D genes are given only for firm matches. Only part of the rows carry a size: once, few, many, or a class if the clone is expanded.

TRBV28,NA,TRBJ2-5,TRBD1,TGTGCCAGCAGTTTATGGTCTGGACAGGGACAAGAGACCCAGTACTTC,CASSLWSGQGQETQYF
TRBV30,NA,TRBJ1-3,TRBD1,TGTGCCTGGAGCACCCTATTACCCGGGACAGGGCTCTCTGGAAACACCATATATTTT,CAWSTLLPGTGLSGNTIYF
TRBV6-1,NA,TRBJ2-5,NA,TGTGCCAGCAGCGCTATTCTCGCGGAGACCCAGTACTTC,CASSAILAETQYF
TRBV2,NA,TRBJ2-7,TRBD1,TGTGCCACAAACAGGGGGTTTAGCTCCTACGAGCAGTACTTC,CATNRGFSSYEQYF
TRBV5-4,NA,TRBJ1-1,NA,TGTGCCAGCAGCTTGGGAGAGAGCACTGAAGCTTTCTTT,CASSLGESTEAFF
TRBV5-3,few,TRBJ1-5,NA,TGTGCCAGAAGCCGAGCCTCGAGGCCCCAGCATTTT,CARSRASRPQHF
TRBV6-6,NA,TRBJ2-1,NA,TGTGCCACCACCCAGGGGGAGGTGAATGAGCAGTTCTTC,CATTQGEVNEQFF
TRBV12-5,NA,TRBJ2-5,TRBD1,TGTGCTAGTGGTTTGCCGCGAGCTGGACAGGGTTTCAAAATCCAAGAGACCCAGTACTTC,CASGLPRAGQGFKIQETQYF
TRBV6-6,few,TRBJ2-3,NA,TGTGCCAGCAGAACTAGCACAGATACGCAGTATTTT,CASRTSTDTQYF
TRBV9,NA,TRBJ2-7,NA,TGTGCCAGCAGTAAAGGGGGGGGCTCACTACTCTCTTCCTACGAGCAGTACTTC,CASSKGGGSLLSSYEQYF
TRBV15,once,TRBJ2-7,NA,TGTGCCACCAGCAGAGATCGGGGCAGGGGTCTTGGCTACGAGCAGTACTTC,CATSRDRGRGLGYEQYF
TRBV7-2,few,TRBJ2-7,TRBD2,TGTGCCAGCAGCTTGGGCCAACCCGGACTAGCGGGAGTTTTTTACGAGCAGTACTTC,CASSLGQPGLAGVFYEQYF
TRBV5-1,NA,TRBJ2-7,NA,TGCGCCAGCAGCACCACTGGCGGGGCTACCTACGAGCAGTACTTC,CASSTTGGATYEQYF
TRBV11-2,NA,TRBJ2-7,TRBD2,TGTGCCAGCAAACTAACTAGCGGGGTCTACGAGCAGTACTTC,CASKLTSGVYEQYF
TRBV6-5,few,TRBJ2-5,TRBD1,TGTGCCAGCAGCCCGGGACAGGGTCGGGAGACCCAGTACTTC,CASSPGQGRETQYF
TRBV5-1,NA,TRBJ1-4,NA,TGCGCCAGCAGCTTGGTCCAGGCAACTAATGAAAAACTGTTTTTT,CASSLVQATNEKLFF
TRBV5-4,NA,TRBJ1-2,TRBD1,TGTGCCAGCAGTAGAGAGACAGGGGGTTACTATGGCTACACCTTC,CASSRETGGYYGYTF
TRBV30,few,TRBJ1-6,TRBD1,TGTGCCTGGAAGCCCGGGACAGGGTGGGATAATTCACCCCTCCACTTT,CAWKPGTGWDNSPLHF
TRBV7-3,NA,TRBJ2-1,TRBD1,TGTGCCAGCAGCTTACGACAGGGGTCCTACAATGAGCAGTTCTTC,CASSLRQGSYNEQFF
TRBV28,NA,TRBJ1-5,NA,TGTGCCAGCAGTGGCCAGGGGCCCAATCAGCCCCAGCATTTT,CASSGQGPNQPQHF
TRBV6-5,NA,TRBJ2-7,TRBD2,TGTGCCAGCAGTAAGTTAGCGGGAGGCTACGAGCAGTACTTC,CASSKLAGGYEQYF
TRBV5-1,NA,TRBJ2-2,NA,TGCGCCAGCAGCTTGGAACAGTCGAACACCGGGGAGCTGTTTTTT,CASSLEQSNTGELFF
TRBV5-4,NA,TRBJ1-1,TRBD1,TGTGCCAGCAGCGAACAGGGGAAGACTGAAGCTTTCTTT,CASSEQGKTEAFF
TRBV4-3,NA,TRBJ1-5,TRBD1,TGCGCCAGCAGCCAAGGACAGGGTGTGAATCAGCCCCAGCATTTT,CASSQGQGVNQPQHF
TRBV15,once,TRBJ1-2,NA,TGTGCCACCAGCAAGACGGACATTAATGGCTACACCTTC,CATSKTDINGYTF